A selection of T cell receptor beta chains follows, all from one sample in a study of Ad26.COV2.S vaccination and SARS-CoV-2 variants. Clones were read by immunoSEQ multiplex PCR, and TCRdb kept only the in-frame ones, dropping some. The profile shows 350,000 to 450,000 clones, under 90% of them singletons. The sample in question was peripheral blood, obtained in a trial of Ad26.COV2.S vaccine versus placebo. The receptor source for this set is a person between 18 and 65 years old who received the Ad26.COV2.S COVID-19 vaccine or a placebo. Both conserved end residues are part of each CDR3. D genes are given only for firm matches. Only part of the rows carry a size: once, few, many, or a class if the clone is expanded.

V	D	J	size	DNA	CDR3
TRBV5-1	-	TRBJ2-3	-	TGCGCCAGCAGCTTGCTCGGGGCGAGCACAGATACGCAGTATTTT	CASSLLGASTDTQYF
TRBV18	-	TRBJ2-7	-	TGTGCCAGCTCACCGAACATCGTCTACGAGCAGTACTTC	CASSPNIVYEQYF
TRBV25-1	-	TRBJ1-6	once	TGTGCCAGCAGCCGCCCTGGGTCCTCAGCCCTCCACTTT	CASSRPGSSALHF
TRBV24-1	TRBD2	TRBJ2-3	-	TGTGCCACCAGTGGGGTTAGCGGGACTAGCACAGATACGCAGTATTTT	CATSGVSGTSTDTQYF
TRBV5-1	-	TRBJ1-1	-	TGCGCCAGCAGCTCTCGGGTTTACACTGAAGCTTTCTTT	CASSSRVYTEAFF
TRBV6-5	-	TRBJ1-6	-	TGTGCCAGCAGTTACGGGGGCAGGACGTCGAATTCACCCCTCCACTTT	CASSYGGRTSNSPLHF
TRBV10-3	-	TRBJ2-3	-	TGTGCCATCAGTGAGTACGGGAGCACAGATACGCAGTATTTT	CAISEYGSTDTQYF
TRBV6-4	-	TRBJ2-3	-	TGTGCCAGCCGGGGACACAACACAGATACGCAGTATTTT	CASRGHNTDTQYF
TRBV19	-	TRBJ1-2	-	TGTGCCAGCAATACTCCCCGAGAAAACTATGGCTACACCTTC	CASNTPRENYGYTF
TRBV18	-	TRBJ1-1	-	TGTGCCAGCTCACCTCCACCACTGAACACTGAAGCTTTCTTT	CASSPPPLNTEAFF
TRBV5-1	TRBD1	TRBJ1-2	once	TGCGCCAGCAGCGGAACGACAGGGGGCTATGGCTACACCTTC	CASSGTTGGYGYTF
TRBV28	TRBD2	TRBJ2-7	-	TGTGCCAGCAGTTTTTCGAGACTAGCGGACTACGAGCAGTACTTC	CASSFSRLADYEQYF
TRBV30	TRBD2	TRBJ2-1	-	TGTGCCTGGAGCGCCGGGACTAGCGCTTACAATGAGCAGTTCTTC	CAWSAGTSAYNEQFF
TRBV12-3/TRBV12-4	-	TRBJ2-1	few	TGTGCCAGCAGTTTCTCAGGATACAATGAGCAGTTCTTC	CASSFSGYNEQFF
TRBV11-2	TRBD2	TRBJ2-1	-	TGTGCCAGCAGCTTAGCCGGACTAGCGGGTTACAATGAGCAGTTCTTC	CASSLAGLAGYNEQFF